This T cell receptor beta chain was profiled in a study of regulatory T cells in long-lasting Graves disease. The CDR3 covers 12 residues. The germline gives CDR1 KGHSH, CDR2 LQKENI. V lost 4 bases and J 5 bases, leaving 8 bases between the germline ends. Sample time point: persistent/refractory GD, antithyroid drugs over 5 years with positive TRAb. Scientists built the TCR library using RNA that was extracted from PBMCs. TCR beta libraries were built with iRepertoire HTBI primers and Arm-PCR of CDR3 regions. TCRdb used MiXCR to reprocess the multiplex PCR reads, holding one entry per CDR3 protein. The sample holds a few hundred thousand distinct CDR3 sequences, around a quarter seen once. This clonotype was seen a few times.

The specimen was peripheral blood mononuclear cells (PBMCs), collected when the disease was refractory, from a patient treated with antithyroid drugs. The chain is built from TRBV18 and TRBJ2-5; D is undetermined. The clonotype comes from a female donor with Graves disease. CDR3 loop: CASSRRVETQYF. In DNA form, the CDR3 reads TGTGCCAGCTCACGAAGGGTGGAGACCCAGTACTTC.